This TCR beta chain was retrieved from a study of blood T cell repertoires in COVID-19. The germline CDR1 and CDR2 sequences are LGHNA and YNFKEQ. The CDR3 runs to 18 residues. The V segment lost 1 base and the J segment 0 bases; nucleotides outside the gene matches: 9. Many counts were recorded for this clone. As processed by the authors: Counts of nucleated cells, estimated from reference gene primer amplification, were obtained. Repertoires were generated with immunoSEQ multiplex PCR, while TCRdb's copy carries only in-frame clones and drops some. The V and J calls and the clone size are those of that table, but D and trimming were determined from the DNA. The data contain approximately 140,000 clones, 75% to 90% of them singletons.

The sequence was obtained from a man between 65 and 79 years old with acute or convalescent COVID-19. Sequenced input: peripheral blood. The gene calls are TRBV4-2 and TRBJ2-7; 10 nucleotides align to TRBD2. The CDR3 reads CASSQVLFSGRNSYEQYF. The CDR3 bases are TGTGCCAGCAGCCAAGTTTTGTTTAGCGGGAGGAACTCCTACGAGCAGTACTTC.